This T cell receptor (beta chain) was profiled in a study of sequential checkpoint blockade in melanoma. Study-wide context: Arm A got nivolumab then ipilimumab; arm B the reverse, 1:1.

The method was immunoSEQ multiplex PCR; TCRdb's version includes in-frame clones alone and lacks a portion of them. Of 10,000 to 15,000 clones in the sample, roughly four fifths were seen once. Noted treatment: randomized to nivolumab then ipilimumab (arm A) or the reverse (arm B). No patient had prior DNA-damaging chemotherapy. Sorted cells were live CD3+CD8+, lacking CD19 and CD56, from PBMCs. The CDR3 extends over 15 amino acids. CDR1 is SQVTM and CDR2 is ANQGSEA in the germline V gene. V was clipped by 6 bases and J by 0 bases; unmatched bases: 8. The chain is built from TRBV29-1 and TRBJ2-1, with 7 positions matching TRBD2. The sequence came from a human donor with melanoma. Sequenced material: CD8+ T cells sorted from blood (inferred from file names), taken from a patient given nivolumab and ipilimumab in sequence. CDR3 region: CSVHSLADSYNEQFF. The CDR3 bases are TGCAGCGTCCATTCGCTAGCGGACTCCTACAATGAGCAGTTCTTC.